This T cell receptor (beta chain) is drawn from a study of CD8+ T cells in alopecia areata. Broader study findings: Clonality in lesional scalp, especially alopecia totalis/universalis, exceeded that of normal scalp.

Comment on this clone: Its antigen is not known.

Extraction of RNA preceded its reverse transcription into cDNA, which served as the sequencing template. Clones were read by immunoSEQ multiplex PCR, and TCRdb kept only the in-frame ones, dropping some. This sample has over 95,000 clones, with 56% found just once. Specified treatment: oral pan-JAK inhibitor, 5-10 mg twice daily. From PBMCs, CD4+ and CD8+ T cells were sorted. The source of this sequence is a human donor with alopecia areata. The source was CD4+ T cells sorted from blood, collected at week 24, from a patient treated with tofacitinib.

CDR3 amino acids: CASSLLLTDTYEQYF. CDR3 in DNA: TGTGCCAGCAGCCTCCTCCTAACAGATACCTACGAGCAGTACTTC. V is TRBV7-9 and J is TRBJ2-7; D remains unclear. This CDR3 spans 15 amino acids. The ends were cut back, 5 bases at V and 2 bases at J, with 16 bases in the middle. Germline V gene sequence: CDR1 SEHNR, CDR2 FQNEAQ (reference sequence).